The 15 T cell receptor beta chains below come from one sample, sequenced in a study of cytomegalovirus exposure and HLA in healthy donors. Assay used: immunoSEQ multiplex PCR; TCRdb lists only in-frame clones, some missing. The sample holds 120,000 to 150,000 clones, around 85% seen once. The sequenced sample was PBMCs. These receptors were taken from a man between 18 and 29 years old in good health and CMV-seronegative.

The chain joins TRBV19 to TRBJ2-1; TRBD2 matches at 11 bases. CDR3 length: 15 residues. The germline V gene has CDR1 LNHDA and CDR2 SQIVND (reference sequence). The V gene end was trimmed by 5 bases and the J gene end by 3 bases; junction bases not matched to a gene: 3. CDR3 protein: CASSAGLADYNEQFF. The CDR3 DNA follows: TGTGCCAGTAGTGCGGGACTAGCGGACTACAATGAGCAGTTCTTC. Filled out from reference TRBV19 and TRBJ2-1, the complete variable domain reads DGGITQSPKYLFRKEGQNVTLSCEQNLNHDAMYWYRQDPGQGLRLIYYSQIVNDFQKGDIAEGYSVSREKKESFPLTVTSAQKNPTAFYLCASSAGLADYNEQFFGPGTRLTVL.

The chain links TRBV30 to TRBJ1-2; no clear D. CDR1 is GTSNPN, CDR2 SVGIG, per germline (reference sequence). V lost 0 bases and J lost 6, with 8 bases in between. The CDR3 has 12 residues. Written as DNA, the CDR3 is TGTGCCTGGAGTGTACCCTCGGATGGCTACACCTTC. Residues: CAWSVPSDGYTF. The full variable domain, with the rest looked up from reference TRBV30 and TRBJ1-2, is SQTIHQWPATLVQPVGSPLSLECTVEGTSNPNLYWYRQAAGRGLQLLFYSVGIGQISSEVPQNLSASRPQDRQFILSSKKLLLSDSGFYLCAWSVPSDGYTFGSGTRLTVV.

The gene calls are TRBV13 and TRBJ1-1; TRBD1 aligns across 8 bases. The junction had 4 bases not matched to a gene; V was cut back by 4 bases and J by 9 bases. CDR1 PRHDT and CDR2 FYEKMQ come from the germline V gene (reference sequence). The CDR3 runs 12 residues. CDR3 bases: TGTGCCAGCAGCTCTCGGACAGGGAAAGCTTTCTTT. Protein: CASSSRTGKAFF.

The CDR3 is CASSRSRGGNQPQHF. The CDR3 DNA reads as TGTGCCAGCAGCCGATCCAGGGGGGGCAATCAGCCCCAGCATTTT. The chain is built from TRBV9 and TRBJ1-5; 7 positions match TRBD1. V trimming: 4 bases; J trimming: 2 bases; junction bases outside the gene matches: 6. The CDR3 loop spans 15 amino acids. Germline CDR1 reads SGDLS; CDR2 reads YYNGEE.

This clone was picked up one time. The chain uses TRBV28 and TRBJ1-2; D call uncertain. V dropped 2 bases and J dropped 4 bases, with 11 bases sitting between them. The CDR3 length is 14 residues. CDR1 is MDHEN and CDR2 is SYDVKM in the germline V gene. The CDR3 DNA is TGTGCCAGCAGTTTAGTGGGTGCGGGCTATGGCTACACCTTC. Translation: CASSLVGAGYGYTF.

The rearrangement joins TRBV7-9 to TRBJ1-1; possible D gene TRBD1, 6 bases. There are 14 residues in the CDR3. V shed 5 bases and J shed 1 base, with 11 bases lying between them. The germline V gene encodes CDR1 SEHNR and CDR2 FQNEAQ (reference sequence). Here the CDR3 reads CASSEQGWNTEAFF. The CDR3 nucleotides are TGTGCCAGCAGCGAACAGGGCTGGAACACTGAAGCTTTCTTT.

The chain carries TRBV11-3 and TRBJ2-1; D is possibly TRBD1 (6 bases). The CDR3 sequence is 17 residues long. Trimming pared 1 base from V and 2 bases from J, leaving 15 bases between. CDR1 and CDR2 (germline): SGHNT, YENEEA. DNA of the CDR3: TGTGCCAGCAGCTTAGCTTATCCAGGGACACCCTACAATGAGCAGTTCTTC. Translating it yields CASSLAYPGTPYNEQFF. Together with reference TRBV11-3 and TRBJ2-1, the CDR3 gives the full variable domain: EAGVVQSPRYKIIEKKQPVAFWCNPISGHNTLYWYLQNLGQGPELLIRYENEEAVDDSQLPKDRFSAERLKGVDSTLKIQPAELGDSAVYLCASSLAYPGTPYNEQFFGPGTRLTVL.

The chain links TRBV21-1 to TRBJ2-3; the D segment call TRBD1 is taken from the table without a DNA check. TRBV21-1 is a pseudogene segment. There are 12 residues in the CDR3. The CDR3 sequence is CASSLSTGSQYF. CDR3 nucleotide sequence: TGTGCCAGCAGCCTCAGTACAGGGTCGCAGTATTTT.

This chain uses TRBV7-9 with TRBJ2-2, with D unresolved. The CDR3 loop spans 15 amino acids. V lost 5 bases and J 0 bases, leaving 10 bases between the germline ends. Per the germline V gene, CDR1 is SEHNR and CDR2 is FQNEAQ (reference sequence). CDR3 sequence: CASSLWAANTGELFF. The CDR3 bases are TGTGCCAGCAGCCTATGGGCTGCGAACACCGGGGAGCTGTTTTTT.

This chain connects TRBV2 to TRBJ2-1; 7 positions agree with TRBD2. The CDR3 loop spans 15 amino acids. Germline CDR1 SNHLY, CDR2 FYNNEI. The V segment lost 7 bases and the J segment 5 bases; nucleotides outside the gene matches: 11. Here the CDR3 reads CASTQSGEGNNEQFF. DNA of the CDR3: TGTGCCAGCACCCAGTCGGGGGAGGGTAACAATGAGCAGTTCTTC.

The chain links TRBV5-1 to TRBJ2-2; D perhaps matches TRBD2 (5 bases). V lost 6 bases and J lost 6, with 18 bases in between. The CDR3 loop spans 15 amino acids. Germline values: CDR1 SGHRS, CDR2 YFSETQ. CDR3 sequence reads: CASTARDAGPGELFF. The CDR3 nucleotides read TGCGCCAGCACAGCAAGGGATGCGGGTCCCGGGGAGCTGTTTTTT.

CDR3 DNA: TGTGCCAGCAGCGTCAGGGGGCTTAAACTGAACACTGAAGCTTTCTTT. Its translation: CASSVRGLKLNTEAFF. This chain joins TRBV2 and TRBJ1-1, with 8 bases identical to TRBD1. The CDR3 runs to 16 residues. The V gene end was trimmed by 6 bases and the J gene end by 0 bases; junction bases not matched to a gene: 9. Germline V gene data show CDR1 as SNHLY and CDR2 as FYNNEI.

The chain employs TRBV9 and TRBJ1-3, with unresolved D. This CDR3 spans 15 amino acids. CDR1 and CDR2 (germline): SGDLS, YYNGEE. V gave up 3 bases and J gave up 4 bases, with 14 bases separating them. The DNA for the CDR3 is TGTGCCAGCAGCGCGATCTCTTCGGGGGGAAACACCATATATTTT. Residues: CASSAISSGGNTIYF.

To note about this clone: This specimen includes other DNA sequences encoding the same CDR3. V is TRBV5-1 and J is TRBJ2-7, with D unresolved. V lost 2 bases to trimming and J lost 0 bases, with 6 bases between them. Germline V gene data show CDR1 as SGHRS and CDR2 as YFSETQ. CDR3 length: 13 residues. The CDR3 protein is CASSFGSSYEQYF. As DNA, the CDR3 is TGCGCCAGCAGCTTCGGGTCCTCCTACGAGCAGTACTTC.

The genes are TRBV28 and TRBJ2-5, with TRBD2 as a possible D gene (5 bases). Germline lookup yields CDR1 MDHEN and CDR2 SYDVKM. Trimming took 6 bases from V and 5 from J, leaving 13 bases between them. The CDR3 sequence is 13 residues long. The CDR3 region is CASSPQSGETQYF. Written as DNA, the CDR3 is TGTGCCAGCAGCCCCCAATCGGGGGAGACCCAGTACTTC.